The rows below give T cell receptor beta chains drawn from one sample of a study of CD8 T cells in ankylosing spondylitis. TCRdb re-analysed the 5' RACE reads in MiXCR, keeping a single row per CDR3 protein. The sample lists 200,000 to 250,000 distinct CDR3 sequences; about a quarter were seen once. Sequenced sample: blood, either unsorted or a sorted T cell fraction (not recorded which). These receptors came from a male donor with ankylosing spondylitis or in good health (not recorded which). Both conserved end residues are part of each CDR3. The D gene is left open where the match is weak. Clone size is shown for a subset of rows, as once, few, many or a class of expanded clone.

TRBV29-1	TRBJ2-1	many	-	TGCAGCGTACCCTGGGGGGCGAGCTCCTACAATGAGCAGTTCTTC	CSVPWGASSYNEQFF
TRBV4-1	TRBJ2-7	few	-	TGCGCCAGCAGCCAAAGGACAGCCTCCTACGAGCAGTACTTC	CASSQRTASYEQYF
TRBV18	TRBJ2-1	many	-	TGTGCCAGCTCACCAGGGTCCAATGAGCAGTTCTTC	CASSPGSNEQFF
TRBV29-1	TRBJ2-7	many	-	TGCAGCGTTGTGAAGGACGGATACGAGCAGTACTTC	CSVVKDGYEQYF
TRBV5-1	TRBJ2-5	many	TRBD2	TGCGCCAGCAGCTTAGGAGCGGGAGTAGGAGAGACCCAGTACTTC	CASSLGAGVGETQYF
TRBV4-2	TRBJ2-1	many	TRBD2	TGTGCCAGCAGCCACCCTTCGGGTAGCGGGAATAGCAATGAGCAGTTCTTC	CASSHPSGSGNSNEQFF
TRBV20-1	TRBJ2-3	few	-	TGCAGTGCTAGAGTGGAGTCGAGATCGGGTACGCAGTATTTT	CSARVESRSGTQYF
TRBV6-1	TRBJ1-2	many	-	TGTGCCAGCAGCGATGGACAGAACTATGGCTACACCTTC	CASSDGQNYGYTF
TRBV5-6	TRBJ2-5	-	TRBD2	TGTGCCAGCAGCTTTGGACTAGCAAGGGGAGAGACCCAGTACTTC	CASSFGLARGETQYF
TRBV4-1	TRBJ2-7	many	TRBD2	TGCGCCAGCAGCCAAGGTAGCGGGAGGGTCCCTGGAGAGCAGTACTTC	CASSQGSGRVPGEQYF
TRBV29-1	TRBJ2-7	few	TRBD2	TGCAGCGTTGAATCCCAGCGGGGTCCCTACGAGCAGTACTTC	CSVESQRGPYEQYF
TRBV5-5	TRBJ1-5	many	TRBD1	TGTGCCAGCAGTCCGGTTCGACAGGGCAACAATCAGCCCCAGCATTTT	CASSPVRQGNNQPQHF
TRBV6-1	TRBJ2-1	-	TRBD2	TGTGCCAGCACCCTGAGGGGAATTGGGAGGGGCCACAATGAGCAGTTCTTC	CASTLRGIGRGHNEQFF
TRBV29-1	TRBJ2-3	-	TRBD1	TGCAGCGCGGGACAGCGTAGAGATACGCAGTATTTT	CSAGQRRDTQYF
TRBV3-1	TRBJ2-5	few	-	TGTGCCAGCAGCCAAGACTTGGGAGAGACCCAGTACTTC	CASSQDLGETQYF
TRBV7-6	TRBJ2-7	-	-	TGTGCCAGCAGCTTCTATGGGACGGGCGAGCAGTACTTC	CASSFYGTGEQYF
TRBV5-1	TRBJ2-7	-	-	TGCGCCAGCAGCCCGGGCCCGCCGGACGAGCAGTACTTC	CASSPGPPDEQYF
TRBV5-1	TRBJ2-1	few	-	TGCGCCAGCAGCTTGGTTCCGGGAGTCTACAATGAGCAGTTCTTC	CASSLVPGVYNEQFF
TRBV27	TRBJ1-2	many	-	TGTGCCAGCAGTTTATTTGCCGGAGTAGGCTATGGCTACACCTTC	CASSLFAGVGYGYTF
TRBV7-2	TRBJ2-3	-	-	TGTGCCAGCAGCATTGTCAGGGGATCAAGCACAGATACGCAGTATTTT	CASSIVRGSSTDTQYF
TRBV10-3	TRBJ2-5	few	-	TGTGCCATACGGGCGGGTGCGGATGTCCGGGAGACCCAGTACTTC	CAIRAGADVRETQYF
TRBV25-1	TRBJ2-2	-	-	TGTGCCAGCAGTGAATCCCTATCCACCGGGGAGCTGTTTTTT	CASSESLSTGELFF
TRBV6-5	TRBJ2-7	many	-	TGTGCCAGCAGTTACCAGCCGGGGATCTCCTACGAGCAGTACTTC	CASSYQPGISYEQYF
TRBV20-1	TRBJ1-1	many	-	TGCAGTGCTAGAGATAGCGGGGGGCCCGGAGAAGAAGCTTTCTTT	CSARDSGGPGEEAFF
TRBV11-2	TRBJ2-7	few	-	TGTGCCAGCAGCTTAGGTCCGATCCCCTCCTACGAGCAGTACTTC	CASSLGPIPSYEQYF
TRBV5-1	TRBJ2-1	-	-	TGCGCCAGCAGCTACTTCGGACAGCCGTACAATGAGCAGTTCTTC	CASSYFGQPYNEQFF
TRBV3-1	TRBJ2-3	-	TRBD2	TGTGCCACCTGCCAGGACCTCAGGAGCGGGACGACAGATACGCAGTATTTT	CATCQDLRSGTTDTQYF
TRBV7-2	TRBJ2-7	few	TRBD2	TGTGCCAGCAGCCGACTAGCGGGGACGAACGAGCAGTACTTC	CASSRLAGTNEQYF
TRBV10-2	TRBJ2-1	-	-	TGCGCCAGCAGCCGACTAGAGACTTACAATGAGCAGTTCTTC	CASSRLETYNEQFF
TRBV6-1	TRBJ2-1	many	TRBD1	TGTGCCAGCAGGACAGGGACGGGTGCTTGGGATGAGCAGTTCTTC	CASRTGTGAWDEQFF
TRBV5-1	TRBJ2-7	-	-	TGCGCCAGCAGCTTGTGGTCTCTCGAGACTAGCTACGAGCAGTACTTC	CASSLWSLETSYEQYF
TRBV7-2	TRBJ2-7	many	-	TGTGCCAGCAGCTTCGGTGAGGGCTACGAGCAGTACTTC	CASSFGEGYEQYF
TRBV6-5	TRBJ1-6	many	TRBD1	TGTGCCAGCACCTACTTTGGGACAGGGAATTCACCCCTCCACTTT	CASTYFGTGNSPLHF
TRBV29-1	TRBJ2-7	many	-	TGCAGCGTTGGGGGGCAGGGGAGTCTCTACGAGCAGTACTTC	CSVGGQGSLYEQYF
TRBV6-2/TRBV6-3	TRBJ1-5	few	TRBD1	TGTGCCAGCAGGTTCCGGGACAGCATATTCCCAACTAATCAGCCCCAGCATTTT	CASRFRDSIFPTNQPQHF
TRBV7-3	TRBJ2-5	many	-	TGTGCCAGCAGCTTAGCTAGCTCCCAAGAGACCCAGTACTTC	CASSLASSQETQYF
TRBV5-6	TRBJ2-3	-	-	TGTGCCAGCAGCTCGGAACGAGATACGCAGTATTTT	CASSSERDTQYF
TRBV4-3	TRBJ2-1	-	TRBD2	TGCGCCAGCAGCCAAGATGCCGGACTAGGCCCGTTCTTC	CASSQDAGLGPFF
TRBV27	TRBJ2-1	many	-	TGTGCCAGCAGTCTTCCACCTCCAGGTCACAATGAGCAGTTCTTC	CASSLPPPGHNEQFF
TRBV20-1	TRBJ2-2	once	-	TGCAGTGCTAGAGACTCGGACCCCTGGGACACCGGGGAGCTGTTTTTT	CSARDSDPWDTGELFF
TRBV10-3	TRBJ2-5	many	-	TGTGCCATCAGTGGAGGACAACAAGAGACCCAGTACTTC	CAISGGQQETQYF
TRBV20-1	TRBJ2-5	-	TRBD1	TGCAGTGCTAGACCGTGGACAGGGCAAGAGACCCAGTACTTC	CSARPWTGQETQYF